This TCR beta chain was found in a study of CD8 T cells in Susac syndrome. Sequencing of TCR beta was performed on blood CD8+ and CD4+ T cells. Negative isolation was used for CD8+ and CD4+ T cells, and FACS enrichment was applied to TEMRA cells. RNA was extracted with the RNeasy kit, and a quantity of roughly 0.45 to 1 ug was reverse transcribed using random hexamers. Amplification of TCR beta CDR3 was carried out by immunoSEQ multiplex PCR, which covered 54 Vbeta and 13 Jbeta segments. TCRdb fed the immunoSEQ multiplex PCR reads into MiXCR, producing one record per CDR3 protein. The data contain 180,000 or so distinct CDR3 sequences, around 96% of them singletons. The sequence was obtained from a human donor in good health. Sequenced material: CD4+ T cells from PBMCs.

CDR3 loop: CASSHGANSPLHF. CDR3 bases: TGTGCCAGCAGTCACGGCGCTAATTCACCCCTCCACTTT. The gene calls are TRBV27 and TRBJ1-6; the D is unclear. CDR3 length: 13 amino acids. In germline, CDR1 is MNHEY, CDR2 SMNVEV (reference sequence). Trimming left V 5 bases short and J 6 bases short, with 8 bases between.